This TCR beta chain is from a study of cytomegalovirus exposure and HLA in healthy donors. Note on this clone: What it binds is not known.

Germline V gene data show CDR1 as SGHTS and CDR2 as YDEGEE. The CDR3 runs to 11 residues. Trimming removed 0 bases from V and 10 bases from J; junction bases left unmatched: 0. With 60 Vbeta and 13 Jbeta primers, the PCR was carried out. Clones were sequenced by immunoSEQ multiplex PCR, and TCRdb holds only the in-frame ones, with some missing. The table counts around 130,000 clones; about 1.4% lies in the top ten. Study-wide results and limits: Reports state that TCR beta sequences accurately predicted most subjects' HLA-A and HLA-B alleles.

The clonotype comes from a woman aged 40-49 years in good health and CMV-seronegative. Sequenced input: PBMCs. V is TRBV5-8 and J is TRBJ1-1, with 7 bases lining up with TRBD1. CDR3 amino acids: CASSLGQGAFF. The CDR3 DNA reads TGTGCCAGCAGCTTGGGACAGGGAGCTTTCTTT.